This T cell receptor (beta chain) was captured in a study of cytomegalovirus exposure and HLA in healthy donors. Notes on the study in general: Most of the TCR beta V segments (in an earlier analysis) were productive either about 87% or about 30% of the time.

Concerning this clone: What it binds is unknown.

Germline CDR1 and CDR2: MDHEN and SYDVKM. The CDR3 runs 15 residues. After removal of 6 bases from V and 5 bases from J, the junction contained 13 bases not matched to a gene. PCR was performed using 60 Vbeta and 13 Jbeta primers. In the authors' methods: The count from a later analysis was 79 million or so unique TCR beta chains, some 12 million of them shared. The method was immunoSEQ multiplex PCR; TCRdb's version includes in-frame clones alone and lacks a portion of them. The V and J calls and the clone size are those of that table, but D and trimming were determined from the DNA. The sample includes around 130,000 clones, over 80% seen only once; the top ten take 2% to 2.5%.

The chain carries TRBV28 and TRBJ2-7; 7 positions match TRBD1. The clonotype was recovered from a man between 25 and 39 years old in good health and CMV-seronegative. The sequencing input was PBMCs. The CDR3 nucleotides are TGTGCCAGCAGCCGCCGGGACAGCGTTACTAACGAGCAGTACTTC. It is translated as CASSRRDSVTNEQYF.